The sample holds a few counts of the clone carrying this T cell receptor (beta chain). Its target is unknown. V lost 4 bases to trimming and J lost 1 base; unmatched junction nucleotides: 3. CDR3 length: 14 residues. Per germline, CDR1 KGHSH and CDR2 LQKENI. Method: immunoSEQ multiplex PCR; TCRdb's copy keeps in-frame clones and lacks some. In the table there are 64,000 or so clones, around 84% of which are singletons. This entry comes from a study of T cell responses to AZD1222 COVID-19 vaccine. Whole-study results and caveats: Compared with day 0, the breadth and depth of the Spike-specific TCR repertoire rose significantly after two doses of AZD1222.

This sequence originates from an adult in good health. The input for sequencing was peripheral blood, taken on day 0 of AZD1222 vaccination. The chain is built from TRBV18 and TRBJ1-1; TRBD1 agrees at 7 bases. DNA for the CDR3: TGTGCCAGCTCACGGGACAGCAAGAACACTGAAGCTTTCTTT. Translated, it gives CASSRDSKNTEAFF. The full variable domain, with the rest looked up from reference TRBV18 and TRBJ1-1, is NAGVMQNPRHLVRRRGQEARLRCSPMKGHSHVYWYRQLPEEGLKFMVYLQKENIIDESGMPKERFSAEFPKEGPSILRIQQVVRGDSAAYFCASSRDSKNTEAFFGQGTRLTVV.